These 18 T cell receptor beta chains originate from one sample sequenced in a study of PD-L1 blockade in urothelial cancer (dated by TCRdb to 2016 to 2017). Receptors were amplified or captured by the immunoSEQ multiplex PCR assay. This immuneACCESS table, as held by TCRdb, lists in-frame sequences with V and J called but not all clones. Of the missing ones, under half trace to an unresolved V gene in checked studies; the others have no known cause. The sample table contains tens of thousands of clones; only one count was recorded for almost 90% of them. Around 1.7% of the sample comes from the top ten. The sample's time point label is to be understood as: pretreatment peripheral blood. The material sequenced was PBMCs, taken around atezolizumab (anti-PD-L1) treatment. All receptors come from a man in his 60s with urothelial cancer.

The CDR3 nucleotides are TGTGCCAGCATATCAGGGTTTTACACTGAAGCTTTCTTT. This gives the protein CASISGFYTEAFF. The genes are TRBV7-2 and TRBJ1-1, with TRBD1 as a possible D gene (5 bases). The CDR3 totals 13 residues. Trimming left V 7 bases short and J 3 bases short, with 12 bases between. Germline CDR1 is SGHTA and CDR2 is FQGNSA.

The CDR3 protein is CAWSVGDSRNQPQHF. The DNA of the CDR3 is TGTGCCTGGAGTGTCGGGGACAGCCGCAATCAGCCCCAGCATTTT. This chain connects TRBV30 to TRBJ1-5; TRBD1 matches 7 bases. The CDR3 covers 15 residues. V lost 0 bases, J lost 2 bases, and 4 bases stayed unmatched. Germline assignment: CDR1 GTSNPN and CDR2 SVGIG (reference sequence).

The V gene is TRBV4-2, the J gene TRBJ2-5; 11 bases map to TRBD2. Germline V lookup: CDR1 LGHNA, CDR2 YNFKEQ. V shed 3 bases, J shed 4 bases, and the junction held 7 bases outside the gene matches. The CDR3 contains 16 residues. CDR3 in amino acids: CASSQNSGGATETQYF. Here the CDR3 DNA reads TGTGCCAGCAGCCAGAATAGCGGGGGGGCCACAGAGACCCAGTACTTC.

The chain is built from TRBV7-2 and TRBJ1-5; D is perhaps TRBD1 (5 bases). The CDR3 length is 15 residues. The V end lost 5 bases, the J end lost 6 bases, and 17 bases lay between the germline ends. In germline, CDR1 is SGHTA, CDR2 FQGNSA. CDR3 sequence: CASSPRQSDAQPQHF. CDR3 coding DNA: TGTGCCAGCAGCCCTCGACAGTCAGACGCTCAGCCCCAGCATTTT.

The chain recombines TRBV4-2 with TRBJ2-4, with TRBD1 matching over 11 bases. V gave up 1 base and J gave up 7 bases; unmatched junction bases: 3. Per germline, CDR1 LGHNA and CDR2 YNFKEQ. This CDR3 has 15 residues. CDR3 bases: TGTGCCAGCAGCCAAGGAGGACAGGGGGCCAACATTCAGTACTTC. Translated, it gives CASSQGGQGANIQYF.

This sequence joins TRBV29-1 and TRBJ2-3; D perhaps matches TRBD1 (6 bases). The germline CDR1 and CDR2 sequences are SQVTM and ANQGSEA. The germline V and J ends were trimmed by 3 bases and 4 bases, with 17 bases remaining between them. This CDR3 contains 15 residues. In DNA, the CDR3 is TGCAGCGTTGACTTACAGGGTGGGGGCCCAGATACGCAGTATTTT. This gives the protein CSVDLQGGGPDTQYF.

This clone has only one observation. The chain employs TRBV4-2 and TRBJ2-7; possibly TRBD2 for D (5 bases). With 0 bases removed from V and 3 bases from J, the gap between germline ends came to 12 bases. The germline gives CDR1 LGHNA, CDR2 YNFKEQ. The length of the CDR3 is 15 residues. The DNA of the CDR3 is TGTGCCAGCAGCCAAGATCTCCCCGGGAACTACGAGCAGTACTTC. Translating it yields CASSQDLPGNYEQYF.

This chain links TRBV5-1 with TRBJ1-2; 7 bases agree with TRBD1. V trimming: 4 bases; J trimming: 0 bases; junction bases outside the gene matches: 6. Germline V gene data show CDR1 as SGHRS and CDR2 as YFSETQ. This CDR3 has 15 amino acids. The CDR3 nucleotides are TGCGCCAGCAGCCCTGGACAGGTAGCTAACTATGGCTACACCTTC. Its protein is CASSPGQVANYGYTF.

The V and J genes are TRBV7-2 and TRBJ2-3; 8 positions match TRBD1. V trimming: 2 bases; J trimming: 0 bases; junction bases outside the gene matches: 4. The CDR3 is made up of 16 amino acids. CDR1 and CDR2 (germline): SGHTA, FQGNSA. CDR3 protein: CASSLYRGASTDTQYF. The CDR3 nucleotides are TGTGCCAGCAGCTTATACAGGGGGGCTAGCACAGATACGCAGTATTTT.

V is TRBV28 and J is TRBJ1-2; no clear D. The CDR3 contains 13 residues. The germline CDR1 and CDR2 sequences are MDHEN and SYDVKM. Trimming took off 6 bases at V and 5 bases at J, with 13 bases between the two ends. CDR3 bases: TGTGCCAGCAGCCCTTCCCGGAGATATGGCTACACCTTC. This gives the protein CASSPSRRYGYTF.

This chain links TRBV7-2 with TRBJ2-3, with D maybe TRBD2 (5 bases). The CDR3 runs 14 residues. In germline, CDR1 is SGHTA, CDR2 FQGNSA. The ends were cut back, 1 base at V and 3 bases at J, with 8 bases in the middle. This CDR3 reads CASSLGAVTDTQYF. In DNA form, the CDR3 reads TGTGCCAGCAGCTTAGGAGCGGTAACAGATACGCAGTATTTT.

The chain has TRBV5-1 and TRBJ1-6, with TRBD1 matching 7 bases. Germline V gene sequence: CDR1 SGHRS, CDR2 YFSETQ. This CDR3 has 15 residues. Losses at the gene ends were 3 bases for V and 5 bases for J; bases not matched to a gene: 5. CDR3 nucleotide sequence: TGCGCCAGCAGCTCCAGGGACAGAGATAATTCACCCCTCCACTTT. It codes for CASSSRDRDNSPLHF.

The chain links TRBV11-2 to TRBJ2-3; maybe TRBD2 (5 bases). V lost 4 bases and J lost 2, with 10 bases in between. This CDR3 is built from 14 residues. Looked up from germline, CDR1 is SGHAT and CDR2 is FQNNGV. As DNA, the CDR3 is TGTGCCAGCAGCTCGGGATACTCCACAGATACGCAGTATTTT. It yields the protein CASSSGYSTDTQYF.

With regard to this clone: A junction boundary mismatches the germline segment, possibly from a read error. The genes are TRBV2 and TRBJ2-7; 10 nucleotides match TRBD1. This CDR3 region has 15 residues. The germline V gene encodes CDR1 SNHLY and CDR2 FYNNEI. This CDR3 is CASSGGGDRGSPSSF. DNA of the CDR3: TGTGCCAGCAGTGGAGGCGGGGACAGGGGCTCCCCTAGTTCCTTC.

This CDR3 reads CASSLGGGRTWGYTF. In DNA form, the CDR3 reads TGTGCCAGCAGCTTAGGCGGTGGCAGAACCTGGGGCTACACCTTC. V usage is TRBV7-8 and J usage is TRBJ1-2, with D unclear. The CDR3 totals 15 residues. The germline V and J ends were trimmed by 1 base and 8 bases, with 17 bases remaining between them. Germline loops: CDR1 SGHVS, CDR2 FQNEAQ.

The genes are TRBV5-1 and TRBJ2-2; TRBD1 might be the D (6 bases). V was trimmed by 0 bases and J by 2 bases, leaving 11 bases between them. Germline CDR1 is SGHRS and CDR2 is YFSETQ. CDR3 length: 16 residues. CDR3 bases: TGCGCCAGCAGCTTGGGATGGACAGAAAACACCGGGGAGCTGTTTTTT. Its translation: CASSLGWTENTGELFF. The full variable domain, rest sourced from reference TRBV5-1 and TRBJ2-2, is KAGVTQTPRYLIKTRGQQVTLSCSPISGHRSVSWYQQTPGQGLQFLFEYFSETQRNKGNFPGRFSGRQFSNSRSEMNVSTLELGDSALYLCASSLGWTENTGELFFGEGSRLTVL.

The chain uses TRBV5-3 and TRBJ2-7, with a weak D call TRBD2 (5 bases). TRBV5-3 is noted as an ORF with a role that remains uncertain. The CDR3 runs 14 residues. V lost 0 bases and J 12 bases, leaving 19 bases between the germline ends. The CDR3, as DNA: TGTGCCAGAAGCTTGGCCCCTACGAAACTAGATCGGTACTTC. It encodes CARSLAPTKLDRYF.

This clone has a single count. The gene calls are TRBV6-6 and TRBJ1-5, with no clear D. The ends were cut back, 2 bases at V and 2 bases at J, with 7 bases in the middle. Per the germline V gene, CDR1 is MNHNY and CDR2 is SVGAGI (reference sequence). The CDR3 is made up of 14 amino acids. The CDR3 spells CASSYMEGNQPQHF. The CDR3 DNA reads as TGTGCCAGCAGTTACATGGAGGGCAATCAGCCCCAGCATTTT.